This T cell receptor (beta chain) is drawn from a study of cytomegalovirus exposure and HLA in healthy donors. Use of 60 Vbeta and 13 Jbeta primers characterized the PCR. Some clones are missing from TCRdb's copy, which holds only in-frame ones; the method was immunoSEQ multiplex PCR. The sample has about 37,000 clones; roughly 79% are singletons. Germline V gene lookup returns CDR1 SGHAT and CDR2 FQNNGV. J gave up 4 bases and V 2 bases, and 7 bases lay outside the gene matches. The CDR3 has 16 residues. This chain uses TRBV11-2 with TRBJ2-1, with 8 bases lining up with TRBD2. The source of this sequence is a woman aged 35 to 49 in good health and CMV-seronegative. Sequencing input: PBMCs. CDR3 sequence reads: CASSLRRGVSYNEQFF. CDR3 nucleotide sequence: TGTGCCAGCAGCTTACGGCGGGGGGTCTCGTACAATGAGCAGTTCTTC.